The TCR beta chain described here comes from a study of metastatic and nonmetastatic thyroid tumors. The overall study: The comparison covered peripheral blood and tumor or nodule tissue in malignant and benign thyroid patients.

This clone was counted many times. All patients reached thyroid surgery having received no treatment beforehand. Germline CDR1 SGDLS, CDR2 YYNGEE. The CDR3 has 15 amino acids. Trimming took off 0 bases at V and 5 bases at J, with 14 bases between the two ends. TCRdb reprocessed the PCR reads via MiXCR. Of about 22,000 clones listed, about 14% are singletons. This receptor was taken from a female donor with papillary thyroid cancer or a benign thyroid nodule (not recorded which). Some clones in this sample may be carry-over from other donors' samples. The sequenced material came from tumor tissue. This sequence joins TRBV9 and TRBJ1-1; D is ambiguous. This CDR3 is CASSVAGVTGTEAFF. The CDR3 DNA sequence: TGTGCCAGCAGCGTAGCCGGCGTGACGGGGACTGAAGCTTTCTTT.